This T cell receptor (beta chain) comes out of a study of blood T cell repertoires in COVID-19. Study-wide background: Acute-phase and convalescent COVID-19 samples originated in the United States, Italy and Spain. Sources were T cells, B-cell-depleted T cells, or PBMCs; the material itself was cDNA or gDNA.

In the original analysis: The assay estimated nucleated cells by amplifying reference gene primers. Sequenced by immunoSEQ multiplex PCR; TCRdb stores in-frame clones only, minus some. V and J calls and clone size are those listed in that table; D and trimming were worked out from the DNA. The profile covers 300,000 to 450,000 clones, with around 84% appearing a single time and 3.5% to 4% taken by the ten largest. Losses at the gene ends were 3 bases for V and 6 bases for J; bases not matched to a gene: 9. The germline CDR1 and CDR2 sequences are SGHRS and YFSETQ. The CDR3 consists of 15 residues. The rearrangement uses TRBV5-1 and TRBJ2-3, with 8 bases identical to TRBD1. This TCR was sampled from a young woman with acute or convalescent COVID-19. Material for sequencing was peripheral blood. The CDR3 DNA reads as TGCGCCAGCAGCTCCTGGACAGGGATGGTGGATACGCAGTATTTT. Its protein is CASSSWTGMVDTQYF.